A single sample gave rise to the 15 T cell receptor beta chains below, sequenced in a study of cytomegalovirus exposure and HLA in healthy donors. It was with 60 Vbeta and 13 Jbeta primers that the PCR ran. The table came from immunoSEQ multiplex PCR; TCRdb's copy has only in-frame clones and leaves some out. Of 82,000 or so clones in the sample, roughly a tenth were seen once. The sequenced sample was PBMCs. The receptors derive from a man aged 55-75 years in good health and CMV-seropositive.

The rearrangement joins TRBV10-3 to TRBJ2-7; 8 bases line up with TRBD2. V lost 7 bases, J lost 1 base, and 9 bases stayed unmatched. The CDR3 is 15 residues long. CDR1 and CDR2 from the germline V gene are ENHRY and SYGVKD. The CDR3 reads CAITPGGGRSYEQYV. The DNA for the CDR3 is TGTGCCATCACCCCCGGGGGGGGAAGATCCTACGAGCAGTACGTC.

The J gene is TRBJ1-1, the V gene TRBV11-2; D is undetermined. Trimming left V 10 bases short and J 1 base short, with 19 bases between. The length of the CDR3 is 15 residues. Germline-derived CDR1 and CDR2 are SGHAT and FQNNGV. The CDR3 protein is CAIAPRWGGNTEAFF. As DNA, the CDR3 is TGTGCCATAGCCCCCCGTTGGGGAGGGAACACTGAAGCTTTCTTT.

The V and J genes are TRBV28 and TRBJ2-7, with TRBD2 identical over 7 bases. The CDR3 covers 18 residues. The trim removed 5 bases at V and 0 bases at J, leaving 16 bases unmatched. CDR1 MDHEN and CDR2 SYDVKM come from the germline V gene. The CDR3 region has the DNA TGTGCCAGCAGTGCCGTGCCGGGGCGGGGGAAGTTCTCCTACGAGCAGTACTTC. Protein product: CASSAVPGRGKFSYEQYF.

The CDR3 reads CAIRDRGDQPQHF. For the CDR3, the DNA is TGTGCCATCAGGGACAGGGGTGATCAGCCCCAGCATTTT. The chain is built from TRBV10-3 and TRBJ1-5, with TRBD1 identical over 9 bases. CDR3 length equals 13 residues. V shed 6 bases and J 5 bases; nucleotides not matched to a gene: 2. Germline CDR1 reads ENHRY; CDR2 reads SYGVKD.

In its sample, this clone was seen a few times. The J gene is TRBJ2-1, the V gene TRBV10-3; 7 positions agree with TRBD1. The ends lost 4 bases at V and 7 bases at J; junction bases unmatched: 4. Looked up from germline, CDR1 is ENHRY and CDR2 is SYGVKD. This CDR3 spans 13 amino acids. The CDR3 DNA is TGTGCCATCAGTGCAGGGGGACCTAATGAGCAGTTCTTC. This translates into CAISAGGPNEQFF.

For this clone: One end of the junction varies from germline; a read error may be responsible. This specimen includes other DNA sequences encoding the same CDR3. Here the CDR3 reads CASSRTQDNSPLHF. The CDR3 DNA follows: TGCGCCAGTAGTCGTACACAGGATAATTCACCCCTCCACTTT. The chain combines TRBV19 with TRBJ1-6; perhaps TRBD1 as D (5 bases). The CDR3 totals 14 residues. Germline values: CDR1 LNHDA, CDR2 SQIVND (reference sequence).

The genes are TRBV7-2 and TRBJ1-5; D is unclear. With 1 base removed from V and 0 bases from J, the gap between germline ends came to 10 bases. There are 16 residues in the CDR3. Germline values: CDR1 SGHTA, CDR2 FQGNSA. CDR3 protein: CASSLGGEYSNQPQHF. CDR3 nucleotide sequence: TGTGCCAGCAGCTTAGGGGGAGAATATAGCAATCAGCCCCAGCATTTT.

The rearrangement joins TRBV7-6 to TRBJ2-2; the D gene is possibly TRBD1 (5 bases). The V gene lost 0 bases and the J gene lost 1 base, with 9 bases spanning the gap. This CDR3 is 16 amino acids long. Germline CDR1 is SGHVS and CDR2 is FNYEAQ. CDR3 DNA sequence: TGTGCCAGCAGCTTAGCCCCTGACAGGAACACCGGGGAGCTGTTTTTT. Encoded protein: CASSLAPDRNTGELFF.

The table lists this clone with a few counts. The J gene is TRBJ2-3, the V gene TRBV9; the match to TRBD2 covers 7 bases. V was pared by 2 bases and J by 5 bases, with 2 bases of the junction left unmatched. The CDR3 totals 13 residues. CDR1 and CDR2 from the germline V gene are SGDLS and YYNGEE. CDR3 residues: CASSVPGGDTQYF. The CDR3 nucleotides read TGTGCCAGCAGCGTTCCGGGGGGAGATACGCAGTATTTT.

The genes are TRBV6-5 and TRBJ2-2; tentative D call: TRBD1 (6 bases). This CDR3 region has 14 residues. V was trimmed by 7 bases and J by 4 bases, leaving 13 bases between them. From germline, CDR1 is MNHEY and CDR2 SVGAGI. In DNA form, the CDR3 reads TGTGCCAGCAACTCACAGGGTTTCACCGGGGAGCTGTTTTTT. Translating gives CASNSQGFTGELFF.

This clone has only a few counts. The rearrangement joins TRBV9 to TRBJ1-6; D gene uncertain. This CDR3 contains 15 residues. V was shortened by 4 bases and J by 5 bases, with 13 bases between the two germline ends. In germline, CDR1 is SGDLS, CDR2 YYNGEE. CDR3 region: CASSPLGVDNSPLHF. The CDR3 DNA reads TGTGCCAGCAGCCCTCTAGGAGTCGATAATTCACCCCTCCACTTT. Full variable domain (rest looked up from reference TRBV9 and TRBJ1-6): DSGVTQTPKHLITATGQRVTLRCSPRSGDLSVYWYQQSLDQGLQFLIQYYNGEERAKGNILERFSAQQFPDLHSELNLSSLELGDSALYFCASSPLGVDNSPLHFGNGTRLTVT.

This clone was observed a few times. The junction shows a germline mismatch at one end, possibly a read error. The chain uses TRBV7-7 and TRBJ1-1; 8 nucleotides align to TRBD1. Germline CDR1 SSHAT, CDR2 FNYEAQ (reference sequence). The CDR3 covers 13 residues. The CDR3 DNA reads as TGTGCTAGCAGCAAAGACAGGGGCTCTGAAGCTTTCTTT. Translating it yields CASSKDRGSEAFF. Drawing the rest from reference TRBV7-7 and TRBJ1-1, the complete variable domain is GAGVSQSPRYKVTKRGQDVTLRCDPISSHATLYWYQQALGQGPEFLTYFNYEAQPDKSGLPSDRFSAERPEGSISTLTIQRTEQRDSAMYRCASSKDRGSEAFFGQGTRLTVV.

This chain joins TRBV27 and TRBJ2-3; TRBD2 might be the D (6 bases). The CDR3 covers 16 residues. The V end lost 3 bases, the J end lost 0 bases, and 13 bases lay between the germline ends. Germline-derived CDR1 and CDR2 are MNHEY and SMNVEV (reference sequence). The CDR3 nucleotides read TGTGCCAGCAGTTTCTTCGGGAGAGCCAGCACAGATACGCAGTATTTT. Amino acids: CASSFFGRASTDTQYF.

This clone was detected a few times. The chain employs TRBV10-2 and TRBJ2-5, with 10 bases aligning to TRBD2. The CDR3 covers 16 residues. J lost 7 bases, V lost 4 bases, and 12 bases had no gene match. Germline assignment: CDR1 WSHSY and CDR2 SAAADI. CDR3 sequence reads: CASSVGTSAIGGTQYF. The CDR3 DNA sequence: TGCGCCAGCAGTGTTGGGACTAGCGCGATAGGGGGGACCCAGTACTTC.

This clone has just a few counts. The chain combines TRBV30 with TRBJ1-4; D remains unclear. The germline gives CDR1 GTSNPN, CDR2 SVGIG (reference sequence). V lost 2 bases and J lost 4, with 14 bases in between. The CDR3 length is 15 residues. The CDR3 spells CAWSPGQAHNEKLFF. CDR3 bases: TGTGCCTGGAGTCCCGGCCAGGCGCATAATGAAAAACTGTTTTTT.